A selection of T cell receptor beta chains follows, all from one sample in a study of T cells in Graves' hyperthyroidism and ophthalmopathy. TCRdb re-analysed the multiplex PCR reads in MiXCR, keeping a single row per CDR3 protein. The top ten hold 40% to 45% of the sample, which has about 380,000 distinct CDR3 sequences, less than 20% seen once. The sequenced sample was blood. Receptor source: a man younger than 30 with Graves' ophthalmopathy. The CDR3 runs from the conserved cysteine through the conserved F or W. D genes are given only for firm matches. Size tells how often a clone was seen (once, few, many) or the class of an expanded clone, and some rows leave it out.

cdr3_aa cdr3_nt j_call v_call d_call clone_size
CSAVGPLRGSASEQYF TGCAGCGCCGTTGGGCCCCTGAGGGGCAGTGCGTCCGAGCAGTACTTC TRBJ2-7 TRBV29-1 - -
CASSALGQSYNEQFF TGCGCCAGCAGTGCCTTGGGACAGTCCTACAATGAGCAGTTCTTC TRBJ2-1 TRBV10-1 TRBD1 few
CASRRNDVSDRDTQYF TGCGCCAGCAGACGGAACGACGTCTCTGATCGAGATACGCAGTATTTT TRBJ2-3 TRBV4-1 - -
CASSASPTGGRDLQYF TGTGCCAGCAGCGCCAGTCCCACAGGGGGACGCGACCTTCAGTACTTC TRBJ2-4 TRBV9 TRBD1 -
CASSSYRGGGNQPQHF TGTGCCAGCAGTTCCTACAGGGGAGGAGGCAATCAGCCCCAGCATTTT TRBJ1-5 TRBV6-1 TRBD1 -
CSARCPENTEAFF TGCAGTGCTAGGTGCCCGGAGAACACTGAAGCTTTCTTT TRBJ1-1 TRBV20-1 - few
CASSSGQTYNEQFF TGTGCCAGCAGCTCGGGACAGACCTACAATGAGCAGTTCTTC TRBJ2-1 TRBV5-6 TRBD1 -
CASSLAGTGVNSPLHF TGTGCCAGCAGCTTAGCCGGGACAGGGGTTAATTCACCCCTCCACTTT TRBJ1-6 TRBV7-6 TRBD1 few
CASSLFTSGERDTQYF TGTGCCAGCAGCTTATTTACTAGCGGGGAAAGAGATACGCAGTATTTT TRBJ2-3 TRBV11-2 TRBD2 once
CASSLVSWGQDTDTQYF TGTGCCAGCAGCTTAGTCTCGTGGGGACAGGATACAGATACGCAGTATTTT TRBJ2-3 TRBV7-2 TRBD1 -
CASSLWEEGEQFF TGTGCCAGCAGTTTGTGGGAGGAGGGTGAGCAGTTCTTC TRBJ2-1 TRBV27 - many
CASSNGQGEKLFF TGTGCCAGCAGTAACGGACAGGGTGAAAAACTGTTTTTT TRBJ1-4 TRBV6-1 TRBD1 few
CASSEKWLVGEQFF TGTGCCAGCAGTGAAAAGTGGCTCGTCGGTGAGCAGTTCTTC TRBJ2-1 TRBV2 - many
CASSHTVLVTIGTEAFF TGTGCCAGCAGCCACACCGTCTTGGTCACCATTGGAACTGAAGCTTTCTTT TRBJ1-1 TRBV5-6 - many
CASDDPGRSEAFF TGTGCCAGCGACGACCCTGGGAGGTCTGAAGCTTTCTTT TRBJ1-1 TRBV3-1 - many
CATSALPASSRSYNEQFF TGTGCCACCAGTGCCCTCCCGGCCAGTTCGAGGTCCTACAATGAGCAGTTCTTC TRBJ2-1 TRBV24-1 - few
CASSYSSEYNEQFF TGTGCCAGCAGTTACTCTAGCGAATACAATGAGCAGTTCTTC TRBJ2-1 TRBV6-2/TRBV6-3 - -
CASSLGGGPAPEAFF TGCGCCAGCAGCTTGGGAGGGGGCCCCGCCCCTGAAGCTTTCTTT TRBJ1-1 TRBV5-1 TRBD1 once
CASSFRPDYGYTF TGTGCCAGCAGCTTCAGGCCTGATTATGGCTACACCTTC TRBJ1-2 TRBV7-2 - few
CASSQVGSKWGELFF TGCGCCAGCAGCCAAGTTGGATCTAAGTGGGGGGAGCTGTTTTTT TRBJ2-2 TRBV4-1 - few
CASTGTGGEKLFF TGCGCCAGTACCGGGACAGGGGGCGAAAAACTGTTTTTT TRBJ1-4 TRBV5-1 TRBD1 few
CASSWTPGLADEQFF TGTGCCAGCAGCTGGACACCGGGACTAGCGGACGAGCAGTTCTTC TRBJ2-1 TRBV5-5 TRBD2 many
CASSTVTFANTEAFF TGTGCCAGTAGTACAGTGACATTCGCTAACACTGAAGCTTTCTTT TRBJ1-1 TRBV19 - -
CAISEGQGAYGNTIYF TGTGCCATCAGTGAGGGACAGGGGGCTTACGGAAACACCATATATTTT TRBJ1-3 TRBV10-3 TRBD1 few
CATSAVREGVSNEKLFF TGTGCCACCAGTGCGGTGAGGGAAGGCGTATCTAATGAAAAACTGTTTTTT TRBJ1-4 TRBV24-1 - many
CASSLYGNRHEQYF TGTGCCAGCAGCTTATATGGGAATCGCCACGAGCAGTACTTC TRBJ2-7 TRBV7-2 - few
CASSSAGPLNRKKETQYF TGTGCCAGCAGTTCGGCAGGGCCTTTAAACAGGAAAAAAGAGACCCAGTACTTC TRBJ2-5 TRBV6-2/TRBV6-3 - few
CASTGKGKYEQYF TGTGCCAGCACCGGGAAAGGGAAATACGAGCAGTACTTC TRBJ2-7 TRBV6-1 - -
CASRQQGYEQYF TGTGCCAGCAGGCAACAGGGTTACGAGCAGTACTTC TRBJ2-7 TRBV28 - many
CASSHPTSGGDNEQFF TGTGCCAGCAGCCACCCGACTAGCGGGGGGGACAATGAGCAGTTCTTC TRBJ2-1 TRBV4-2 TRBD2 -
CASSDGTSGGAGDTQYF TGCGCCAGCAGCGACGGGACTAGCGGGGGGGCGGGGGATACGCAGTATTTT TRBJ2-3 TRBV5-1 TRBD2 few
CASSEGYYGYTF TGTGCCAGCAGTGAAGGGTACTATGGCTACACCTTC TRBJ1-2 TRBV25-1 - -
CSASLGVGTGELFF TGCAGTGCTAGTTTAGGGGTCGGCACCGGGGAGCTGTTTTTT TRBJ2-2 TRBV20-1 - once
CSATGTSGTSYNEQFF TGCAGTGCAACCGGGACTAGCGGCACCTCCTACAATGAGCAGTTCTTC TRBJ2-1 TRBV20-1 TRBD2 -
CASTPYEGRNTIYF TGTGCCAGCACCCCCTATGAGGGCAGAAACACCATATATTTT TRBJ1-3 TRBV6-1 - -
CASSPSNPTGYNEQFF TGTGCCAGCAGCCCCTCTAACCCGACAGGGTACAATGAGCAGTTCTTC TRBJ2-1 TRBV7-6 TRBD1 many
CASSLKERAPEAFF TGTGCCAGCAGTTTAAAGGAGAGGGCCCCTGAAGCTTTCTTT TRBJ1-1 TRBV12-3/TRBV12-4 - many
CASRLTSGGINEQFF TGTGCCAGCAGACTCACTAGCGGGGGGATTAATGAGCAGTTCTTC TRBJ2-1 TRBV2 TRBD2 once
CATSSVGGGRQFF TGTGCCACCAGCAGTGTGGGGGGCGGACGGCAGTTCTTC TRBJ2-1 TRBV15 - few
CASRPDRPLMNTEAFF TGTGCCAGCAGACCCGACAGACCTCTGATGAACACTGAAGCTTTCTTT TRBJ1-1 TRBV11-2 - many
CASSLRGAGYEQYF TGTGCCAGCAGTTTGAGGGGCGCGGGCTACGAGCAGTACTTC TRBJ2-7 TRBV12-3/TRBV12-4 - -
CAISARTSDTGELFF TGTGCCATCAGTGCCCGGACTAGCGACACCGGTGAGCTGTTTTTT TRBJ2-2 TRBV10-3 TRBD2 few
CASSLMTGEGYTF TGTGCCAGCAGCTTGATGACAGGGGAGGGCTACACCTTC TRBJ1-2 TRBV13 TRBD1 -
CSASLMGTSGGAYEQYF TGCAGTGCTAGTCTAATGGGGACTAGCGGGGGAGCTTACGAGCAGTACTTC TRBJ2-7 TRBV20-1 TRBD2 -
CSARARTGGNYGYTF TGCAGTGCTAGAGCCCGGACAGGGGGAAACTATGGCTACACCTTC TRBJ1-2 TRBV20-1 TRBD1 few
CASLPGQGVYNEQFF TGCGCCAGCCTTCCGGGACAGGGTGTGTACAATGAGCAGTTCTTC TRBJ2-1 TRBV5-1 TRBD1 few
CATSRVLGMNTGELFF TGTGCCACCAGCAGAGTTTTAGGGATGAACACCGGGGAGCTGTTTTTT TRBJ2-2 TRBV15 - -
CASSFYRDSEAFF TGTGCCAGCAGCTTTTACAGGGACTCTGAAGCTTTCTTT TRBJ1-1 TRBV7-2 - many
CASSNGLAGGLIQETQYF TGTGCCAGTAGTAACGGACTAGCGGGAGGCCTCATCCAAGAGACCCAGTACTTC TRBJ2-5 TRBV19 TRBD2 -
CASSLGDRDYGYTF TGTGCCAGCAGCTTAGGAGACAGGGACTATGGCTACACCTTC TRBJ1-2 TRBV11-2 TRBD1 many
CASSIRGTTEAFF TGTGCCAGTAGTATAAGGGGTACCACTGAAGCTTTCTTT TRBJ1-1 TRBV19 - -
CSASPLGEQFF TGCAGTGCTAGTCCTCTAGGGGAGCAGTTCTTC TRBJ2-1 TRBV20-1 - medium-sized